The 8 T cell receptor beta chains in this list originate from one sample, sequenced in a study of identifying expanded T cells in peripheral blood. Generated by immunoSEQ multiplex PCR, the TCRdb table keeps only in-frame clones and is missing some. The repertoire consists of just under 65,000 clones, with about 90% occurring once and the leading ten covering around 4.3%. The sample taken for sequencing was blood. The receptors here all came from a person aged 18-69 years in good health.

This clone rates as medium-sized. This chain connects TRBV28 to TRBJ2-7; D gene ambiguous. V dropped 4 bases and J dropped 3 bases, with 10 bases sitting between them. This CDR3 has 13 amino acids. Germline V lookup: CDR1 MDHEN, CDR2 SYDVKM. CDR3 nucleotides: TGTGCCAGCAGTTCCGGGCCATACTACGAGCAGTACTTC. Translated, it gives CASSSGPYYEQYF. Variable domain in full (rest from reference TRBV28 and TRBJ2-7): DVKVTQSSRYLVKRTGEKVFLECVQDMDHENMFWYRQDPGLGLRLIYFSYDVKMKEKGDIPEGYSVSREKKERFSLILESASTNQTSMYLCASSSGPYYEQYFGPGTRLTVT.

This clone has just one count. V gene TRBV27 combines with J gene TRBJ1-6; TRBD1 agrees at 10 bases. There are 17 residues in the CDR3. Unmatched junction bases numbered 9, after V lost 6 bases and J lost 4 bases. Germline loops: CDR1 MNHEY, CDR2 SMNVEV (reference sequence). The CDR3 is CASSSDRDRGYNSPLHF. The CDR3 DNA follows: TGTGCCAGCAGCTCGGACCGGGACAGGGGTTATAATTCACCCCTCCACTTT.

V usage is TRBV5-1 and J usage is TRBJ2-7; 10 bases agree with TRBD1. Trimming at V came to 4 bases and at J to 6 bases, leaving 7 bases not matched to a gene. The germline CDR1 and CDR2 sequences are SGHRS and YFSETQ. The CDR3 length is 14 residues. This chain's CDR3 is CASSIGQGEGEQYF. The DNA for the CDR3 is TGCGCCAGCAGCATAGGACAGGGGGAAGGCGAGCAGTACTTC.

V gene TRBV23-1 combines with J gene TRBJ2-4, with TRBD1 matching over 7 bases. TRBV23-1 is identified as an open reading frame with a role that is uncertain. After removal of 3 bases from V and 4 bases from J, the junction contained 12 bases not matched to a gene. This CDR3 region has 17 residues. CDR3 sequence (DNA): TGCGCCAGCAGTCACCCTCCGACAGGGTCGAGGAAAAACATTCAGTACTTC. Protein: CASSHPPTGSRKNIQYF.

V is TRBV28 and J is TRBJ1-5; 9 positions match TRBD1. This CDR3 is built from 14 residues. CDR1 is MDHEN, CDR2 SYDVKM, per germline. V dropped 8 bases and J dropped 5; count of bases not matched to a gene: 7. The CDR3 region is CASQTGGGHQPQHF. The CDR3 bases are TGTGCCAGCCAGACAGGGGGAGGACATCAGCCCCAGCATTTT. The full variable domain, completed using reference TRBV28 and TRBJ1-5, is DVKVTQSSRYLVKRTGEKVFLECVQDMDHENMFWYRQDPGLGLRLIYFSYDVKMKEKGDIPEGYSVSREKKERFSLILESASTNQTSMYLCASQTGGGHQPQHFGDGTRLSIL.

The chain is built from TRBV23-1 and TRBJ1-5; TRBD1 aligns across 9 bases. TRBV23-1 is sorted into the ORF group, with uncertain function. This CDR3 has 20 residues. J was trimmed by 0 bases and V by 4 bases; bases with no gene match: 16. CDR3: CASSPSSPGTGTYSNQPQHF. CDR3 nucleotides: TGCGCCAGCAGTCCCAGCTCCCCCGGGACAGGGACTTATAGCAATCAGCCCCAGCATTTT.

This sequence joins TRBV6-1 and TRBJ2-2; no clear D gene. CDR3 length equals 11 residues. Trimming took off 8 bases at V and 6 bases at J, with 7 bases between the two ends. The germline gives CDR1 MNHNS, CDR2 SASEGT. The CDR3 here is CASCIPGELFF. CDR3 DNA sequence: TGTGCCAGCTGTATCCCCGGGGAGCTGTTTTTT.

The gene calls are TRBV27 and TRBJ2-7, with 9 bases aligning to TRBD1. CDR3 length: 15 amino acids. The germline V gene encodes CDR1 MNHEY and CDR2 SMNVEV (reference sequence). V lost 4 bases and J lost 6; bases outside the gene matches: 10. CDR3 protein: CASSSDRGRGAEQYF. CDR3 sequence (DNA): TGTGCCAGCAGTTCGGACAGGGGACGAGGTGCCGAGCAGTACTTC.